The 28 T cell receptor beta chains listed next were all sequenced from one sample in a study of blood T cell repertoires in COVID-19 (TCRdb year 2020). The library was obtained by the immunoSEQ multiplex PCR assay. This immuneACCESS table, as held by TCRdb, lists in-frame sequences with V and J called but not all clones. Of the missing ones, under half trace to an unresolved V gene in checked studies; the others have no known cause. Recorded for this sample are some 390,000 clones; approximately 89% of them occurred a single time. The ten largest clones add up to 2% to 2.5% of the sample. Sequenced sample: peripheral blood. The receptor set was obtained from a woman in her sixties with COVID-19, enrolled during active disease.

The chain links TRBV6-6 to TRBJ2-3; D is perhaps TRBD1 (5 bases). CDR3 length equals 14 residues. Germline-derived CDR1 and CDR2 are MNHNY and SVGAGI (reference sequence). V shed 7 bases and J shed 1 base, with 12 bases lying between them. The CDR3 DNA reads TGTGCCAGCAAGCAAACAGGAGGCACAGATACGCAGTATTTT. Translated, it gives CASKQTGGTDTQYF.

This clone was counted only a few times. CDR3 DNA sequence: TGTGCCAGCAGTGAGGGACAGACTGATTCACCCCTCCACTTT. Protein sequence: CASSEGQTDSPLHF. The chain links TRBV28 to TRBJ1-6; 7 bases match TRBD1. Germline CDR1 and CDR2: MDHEN and SYDVKM. There are 14 residues in the CDR3. The trim removed 5 bases at V and 8 bases at J, leaving 6 bases unmatched.

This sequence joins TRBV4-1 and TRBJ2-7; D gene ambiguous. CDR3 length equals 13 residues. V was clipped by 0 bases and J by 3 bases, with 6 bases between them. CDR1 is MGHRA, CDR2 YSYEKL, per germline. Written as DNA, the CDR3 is TGCGCCAGCAGCCAAGAGGTCAGCTACGAGCAGTACTTC. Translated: CASSQEVSYEQYF.

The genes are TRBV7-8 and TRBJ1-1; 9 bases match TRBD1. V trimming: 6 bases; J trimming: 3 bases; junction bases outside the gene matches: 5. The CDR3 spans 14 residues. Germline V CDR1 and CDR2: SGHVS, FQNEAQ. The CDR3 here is CASSTGTGYTEAFF. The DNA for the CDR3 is TGTGCCAGCAGTACCGGGACAGGGTACACTGAAGCTTTCTTT.

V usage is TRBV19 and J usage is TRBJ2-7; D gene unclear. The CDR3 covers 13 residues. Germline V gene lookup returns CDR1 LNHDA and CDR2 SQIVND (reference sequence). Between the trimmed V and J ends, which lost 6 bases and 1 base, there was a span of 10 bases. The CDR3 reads CASRETESYEQYF. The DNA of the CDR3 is TGTGCCAGTAGGGAGACGGAATCCTACGAGCAGTACTTC.

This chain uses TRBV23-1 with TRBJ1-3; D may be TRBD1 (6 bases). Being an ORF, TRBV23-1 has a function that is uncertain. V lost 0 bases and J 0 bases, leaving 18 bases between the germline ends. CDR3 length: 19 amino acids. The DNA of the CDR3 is TGCGCCAGCAGTCAATCGAGTGGGCAGGGGACGTTCTCTGGAAACACCATATATTTT. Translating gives CASSQSSGQGTFSGNTIYF.

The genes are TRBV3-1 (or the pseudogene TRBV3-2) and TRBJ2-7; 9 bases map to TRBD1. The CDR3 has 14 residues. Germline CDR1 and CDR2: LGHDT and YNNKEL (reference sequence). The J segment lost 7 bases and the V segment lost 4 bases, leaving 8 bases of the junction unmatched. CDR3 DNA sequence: TGTGCCAGCAGCCTCGGGACAGGGTCTGGGGAGCAGTACTTC. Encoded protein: CASSLGTGSGEQYF.

The CDR3 DNA is TGTGCCACCAGTGATTTAACGGACATGCAGTACTTC. As protein: CATSDLTDMQYF. The chain joins TRBV24-1 to TRBJ2-7, with a possible D match to TRBD1 (5 bases). The germline gives CDR1 KGHDR, CDR2 SFDVKD. Trimming left V 1 base short and J 9 bases short, with 9 bases between. The length of the CDR3 is 12 residues.

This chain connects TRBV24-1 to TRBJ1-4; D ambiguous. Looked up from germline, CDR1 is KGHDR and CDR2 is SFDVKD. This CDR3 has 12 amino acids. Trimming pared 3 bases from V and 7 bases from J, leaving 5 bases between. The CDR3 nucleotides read TGTGCCACCAGTGATACGGGTGAAAAACTGTTTTTT. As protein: CATSDTGEKLFF.

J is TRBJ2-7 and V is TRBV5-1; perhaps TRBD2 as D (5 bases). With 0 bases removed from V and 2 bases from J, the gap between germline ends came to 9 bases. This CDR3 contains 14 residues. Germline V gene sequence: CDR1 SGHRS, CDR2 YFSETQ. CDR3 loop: CASSLDRETYEQYF. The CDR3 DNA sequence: TGCGCCAGCAGCTTGGATAGGGAGACCTACGAGCAGTACTTC.

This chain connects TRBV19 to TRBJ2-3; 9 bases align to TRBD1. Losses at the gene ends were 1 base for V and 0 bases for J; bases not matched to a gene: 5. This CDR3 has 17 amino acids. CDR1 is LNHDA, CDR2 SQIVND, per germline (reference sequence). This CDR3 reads CASSIGTGTGSTDTQYF. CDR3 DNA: TGTGCCAGTAGTATAGGTACCGGGACAGGGAGCACAGATACGCAGTATTTT.

The CDR3 sequence is CASSTPTDYEQYF. In DNA, the CDR3 is TGTGCCAGCAGTACCCCCACAGATTACGAGCAGTACTTC. The V and J genes are TRBV6-5 and TRBJ2-7; D ambiguous. Germline V gene sequence: CDR1 MNHEY, CDR2 SVGAGI. This CDR3 comprises 13 residues. V lost 5 bases and J lost 4, with 12 bases in between.

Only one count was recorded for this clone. The chain's CDR3 is CASSQPGQGVYGYTF. In DNA form, the CDR3 reads TGCGCCAGCAGCCAGCCGGGACAGGGGGTATATGGCTACACCTTC. V is TRBV4-1 and J is TRBJ1-2; TRBD1 agrees at 11 bases. In germline, CDR1 is MGHRA, CDR2 YSYEKL. J gave up 5 bases and V 3 bases, and 5 bases lay outside the gene matches. The CDR3 consists of 15 residues.

CDR3 DNA: TGTGCCAGCAGCTCAGGGGTAGGGTACAATGAGCAGTTCTTC. Its translation is CASSSGVGYNEQFF. The gene calls are TRBV3-1 (or the pseudogene TRBV3-2) and TRBJ2-1; TRBD1 is a possible D gene (6 bases). CDR1 LGHDT and CDR2 YNNKEL come from the germline V gene (reference sequence). The CDR3 is made up of 14 amino acids. V dropped 5 bases and J dropped 4 bases, with 12 bases sitting between them.

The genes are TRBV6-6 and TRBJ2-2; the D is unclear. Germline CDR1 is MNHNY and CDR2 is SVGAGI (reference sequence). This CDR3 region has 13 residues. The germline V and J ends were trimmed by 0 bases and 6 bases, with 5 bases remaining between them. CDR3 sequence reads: CASSYSPAGELFF. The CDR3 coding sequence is TGTGCCAGCAGTTACTCCCCGGCCGGGGAGCTGTTTTTT.

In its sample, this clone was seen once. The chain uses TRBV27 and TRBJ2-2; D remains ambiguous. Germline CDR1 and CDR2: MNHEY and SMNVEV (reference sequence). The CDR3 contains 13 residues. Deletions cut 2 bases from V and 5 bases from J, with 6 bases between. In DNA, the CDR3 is TGTGCCAGCAGTTTAAAGACTACCGGGGAGCTGTTTTTT. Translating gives CASSLKTTGELFF.

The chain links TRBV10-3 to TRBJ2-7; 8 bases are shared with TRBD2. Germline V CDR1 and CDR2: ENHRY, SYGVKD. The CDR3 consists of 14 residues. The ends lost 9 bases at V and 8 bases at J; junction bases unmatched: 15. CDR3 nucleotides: TGTGCCATAAATAAAAGCGGGGGTGTCGATAAGCAGTACTTC. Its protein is CAINKSGGVDKQYF.

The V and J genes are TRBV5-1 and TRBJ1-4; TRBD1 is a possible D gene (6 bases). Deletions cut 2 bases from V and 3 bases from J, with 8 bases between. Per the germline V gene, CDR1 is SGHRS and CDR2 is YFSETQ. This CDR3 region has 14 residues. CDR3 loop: CASSFTGPNEKLFF. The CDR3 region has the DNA TGCGCCAGCAGCTTTACAGGGCCTAATGAAAAACTGTTTTTT.

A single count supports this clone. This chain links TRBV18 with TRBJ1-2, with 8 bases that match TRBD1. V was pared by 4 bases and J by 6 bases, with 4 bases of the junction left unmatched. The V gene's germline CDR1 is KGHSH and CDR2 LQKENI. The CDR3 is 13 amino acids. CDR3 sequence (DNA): TGTGCCAGCTCACGACAGGGGATGAATGGCTACACCTTC. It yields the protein CASSRQGMNGYTF.

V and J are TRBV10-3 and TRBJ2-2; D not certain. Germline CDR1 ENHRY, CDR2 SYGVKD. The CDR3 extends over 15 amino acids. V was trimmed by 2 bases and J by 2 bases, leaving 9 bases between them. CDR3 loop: CAISEAGLNTGELFF. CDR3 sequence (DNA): TGTGCCATCAGTGAGGCAGGCTTAAACACCGGGGAGCTGTTTTTT.

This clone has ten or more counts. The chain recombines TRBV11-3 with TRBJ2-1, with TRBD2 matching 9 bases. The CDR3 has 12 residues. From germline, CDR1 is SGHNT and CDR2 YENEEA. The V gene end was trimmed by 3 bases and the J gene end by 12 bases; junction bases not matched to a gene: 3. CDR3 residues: CASSFGSGGQFF. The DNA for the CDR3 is TGTGCCAGCAGCTTTGGTAGCGGGGGGCAGTTCTTC.

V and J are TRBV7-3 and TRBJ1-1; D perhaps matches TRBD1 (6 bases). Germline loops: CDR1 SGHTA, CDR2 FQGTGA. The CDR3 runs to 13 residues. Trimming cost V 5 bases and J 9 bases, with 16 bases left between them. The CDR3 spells CASSPKEGGQAFF. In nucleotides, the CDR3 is TGTGCCAGCAGCCCAAAGGAGGGGGGGCAAGCTTTCTTT.

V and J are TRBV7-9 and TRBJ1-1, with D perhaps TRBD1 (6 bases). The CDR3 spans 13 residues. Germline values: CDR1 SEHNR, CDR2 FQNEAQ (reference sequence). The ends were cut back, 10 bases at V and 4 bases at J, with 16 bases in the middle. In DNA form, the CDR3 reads TGTGCCATACAGGGAAGTATGAGCACTGAAGCTTTCTTT. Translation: CAIQGSMSTEAFF.

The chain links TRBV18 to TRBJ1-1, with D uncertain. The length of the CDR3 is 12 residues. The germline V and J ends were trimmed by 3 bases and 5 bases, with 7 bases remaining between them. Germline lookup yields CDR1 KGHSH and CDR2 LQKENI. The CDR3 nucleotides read TGTGCCAGCTCACCCACTAGGACTGAAGCTTTCTTT. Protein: CASSPTRTEAFF.

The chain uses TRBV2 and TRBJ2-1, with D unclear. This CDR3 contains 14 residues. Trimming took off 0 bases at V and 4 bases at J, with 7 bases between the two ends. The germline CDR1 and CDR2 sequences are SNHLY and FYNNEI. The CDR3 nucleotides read TGTGCCAGCAGTGAAGCGTCCGGTTACAATGAGCAGTTCTTC. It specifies CASSEASGYNEQFF. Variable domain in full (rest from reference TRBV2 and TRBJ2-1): EPEVTQTPSHQVTQMGQEVILRCVPISNHLYFYWYRQILGQKVEFLVSFYNNEISEKSEIFDDQFSVERPDGSNFTLKIRSTKLEDSAMYFCASSEASGYNEQFFGPGTRLTVL.

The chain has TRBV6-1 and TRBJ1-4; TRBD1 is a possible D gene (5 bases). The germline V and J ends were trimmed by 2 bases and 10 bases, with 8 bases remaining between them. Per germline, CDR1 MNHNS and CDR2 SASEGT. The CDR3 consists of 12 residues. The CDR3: CASSESRVKLFF. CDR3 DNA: TGTGCCAGCAGTGAATCCAGGGTAAAACTGTTTTTT.

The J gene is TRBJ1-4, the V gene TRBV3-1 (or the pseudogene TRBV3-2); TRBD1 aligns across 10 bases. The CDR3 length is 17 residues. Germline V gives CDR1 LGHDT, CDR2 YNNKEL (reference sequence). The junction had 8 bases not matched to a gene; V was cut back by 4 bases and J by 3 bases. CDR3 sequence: CASSRPGQGLANEKLFF. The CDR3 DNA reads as TGTGCCAGCAGCCGACCGGGACAGGGGCTTGCTAATGAAAAACTGTTTTTT.

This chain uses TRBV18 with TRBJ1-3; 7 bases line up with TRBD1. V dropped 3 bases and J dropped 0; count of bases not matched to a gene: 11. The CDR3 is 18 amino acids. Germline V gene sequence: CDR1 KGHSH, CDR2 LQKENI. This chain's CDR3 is CASSPSRMGQISGNTIYF. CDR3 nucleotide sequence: TGTGCCAGCTCACCGTCCCGAATGGGACAGATCTCTGGAAACACCATATATTTT.